This T cell receptor (beta chain) is drawn from a study of vaccination effects on CD4 cells after COVID-19. Overall study: ViraFEST expansion of antigen-specific CD4+ T cells with viral peptide pools preceded sequencing. Study-wide results and caveats: Clonal contraction was marked in infection- and vaccine-induced clones late after vaccination. Healthy vaccinees' vaccine-induced clones included only 1 of 255 cross-reacting with common cold coronaviruses.

As to this clone: Its target is unknown.

Sequencing was performed with immunoSEQ multiplex PCR; in TCRdb, only in-frame clones are kept and a portion is missing. The table lists 20,000 to 25,000 clones, roughly 75% of them singletons. A 10-day culture period preceded the isolation of CD4+ T cells. It was on days 3 and 7 that half the medium was replaced with IL-2 medium. This CDR3 is built from 15 residues. Looked up from germline, CDR1 is MNHEY and CDR2 is SMNVEV (reference sequence). V was clipped by 2 bases and J by 6 bases, with 14 bases between them. The rearrangement joins TRBV27 to TRBJ2-1; possibly TRBD1 for D (7 bases). The origin of this receptor is a human donor who received a COVID-19 vaccine. The sequences come from CD4+ T cells from PBMCs cultured without peptide, collected before COVID-19 vaccination. The DNA for the CDR3 is TGTGCCAGCAGTTTACGACTAGGGGGCCTCAATGAGCAGTTCTTC. Amino acids: CASSLRLGGLNEQFF.